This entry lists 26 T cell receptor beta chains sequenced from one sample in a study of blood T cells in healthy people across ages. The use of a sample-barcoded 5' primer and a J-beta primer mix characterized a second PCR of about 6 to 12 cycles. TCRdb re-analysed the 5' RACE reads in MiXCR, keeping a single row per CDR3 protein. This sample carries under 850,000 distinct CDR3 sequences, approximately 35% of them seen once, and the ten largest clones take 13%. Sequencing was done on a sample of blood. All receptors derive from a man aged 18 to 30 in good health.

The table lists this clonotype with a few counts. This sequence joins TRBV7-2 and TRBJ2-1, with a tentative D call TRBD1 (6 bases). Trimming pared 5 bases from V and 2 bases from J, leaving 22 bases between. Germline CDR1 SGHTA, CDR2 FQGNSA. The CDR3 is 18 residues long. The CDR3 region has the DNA TGTGCCAGCAGCCCGAGAGGCTCAGGGGCCCTAACCTACAATGAGCAGTTCTTC. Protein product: CASSPRGSGALTYNEQFF.

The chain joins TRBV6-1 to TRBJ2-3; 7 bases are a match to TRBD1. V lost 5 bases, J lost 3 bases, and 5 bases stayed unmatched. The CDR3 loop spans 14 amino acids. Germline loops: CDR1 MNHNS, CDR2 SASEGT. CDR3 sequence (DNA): TGTGCCAGCAGTAACCCGGGACAGACAGATACGCAGTATTTT. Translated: CASSNPGQTDTQYF.

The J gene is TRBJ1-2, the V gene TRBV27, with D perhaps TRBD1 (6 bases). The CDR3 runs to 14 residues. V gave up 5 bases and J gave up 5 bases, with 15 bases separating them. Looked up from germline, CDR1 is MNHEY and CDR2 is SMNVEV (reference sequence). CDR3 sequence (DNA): TGTGCCAGCAGTGTACAGGGTTGGGGTTATGGCTACACCTTC. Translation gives CASSVQGWGYGYTF.

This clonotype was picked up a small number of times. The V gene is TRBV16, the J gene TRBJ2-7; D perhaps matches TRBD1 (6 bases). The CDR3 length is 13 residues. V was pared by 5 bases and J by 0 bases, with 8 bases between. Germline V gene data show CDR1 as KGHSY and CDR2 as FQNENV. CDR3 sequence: CASSWTASYEQYF. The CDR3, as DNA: TGTGCCAGCAGCTGGACAGCCTCCTACGAGCAGTACTTC.

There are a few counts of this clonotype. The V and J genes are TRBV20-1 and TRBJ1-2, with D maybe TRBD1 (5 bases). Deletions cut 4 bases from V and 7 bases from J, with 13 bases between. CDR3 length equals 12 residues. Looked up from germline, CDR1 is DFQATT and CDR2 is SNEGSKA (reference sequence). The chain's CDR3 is CSAIGDRSGYTF. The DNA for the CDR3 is TGCAGTGCTATTGGGGACCGTAGTGGCTACACCTTC.

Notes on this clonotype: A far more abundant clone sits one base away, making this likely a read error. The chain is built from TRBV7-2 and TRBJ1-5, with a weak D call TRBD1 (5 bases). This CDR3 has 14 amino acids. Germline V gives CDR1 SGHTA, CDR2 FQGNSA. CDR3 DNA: TGTGCCAGCAGCTTGGGGCAGTCCAATCAGCCCCGGCATTTT. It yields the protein CASSLGQSNQPRHF.

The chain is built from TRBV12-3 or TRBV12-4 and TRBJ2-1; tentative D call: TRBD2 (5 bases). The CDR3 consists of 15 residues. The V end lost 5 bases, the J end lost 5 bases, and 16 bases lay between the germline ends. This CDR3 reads CASSPRLPPNNEQFF. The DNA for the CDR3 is TGTGCCAGCAGTCCAAGACTACCCCCAAACAATGAGCAGTTCTTC.

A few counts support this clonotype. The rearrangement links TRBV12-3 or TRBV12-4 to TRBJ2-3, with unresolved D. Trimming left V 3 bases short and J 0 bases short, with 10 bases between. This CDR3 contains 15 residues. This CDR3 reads CASSLDPHSTDTQYF. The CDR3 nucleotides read TGTGCCAGCAGTTTGGACCCTCATAGCACAGATACGCAGTATTTT.

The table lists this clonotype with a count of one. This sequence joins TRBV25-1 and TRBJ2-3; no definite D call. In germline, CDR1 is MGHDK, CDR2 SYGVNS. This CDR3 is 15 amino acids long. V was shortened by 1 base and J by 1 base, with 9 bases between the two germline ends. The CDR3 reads CASSESVDGTDTQYF. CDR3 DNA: TGTGCCAGCAGTGAATCCGTCGACGGCACAGATACGCAGTATTTT. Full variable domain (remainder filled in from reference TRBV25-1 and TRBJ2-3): EADIYQTPRYLVIGTGKKITLECSQTMGHDKMYWYQQDPGMELHLIHYSYGVNSTEKGDLSSESTVSRIRTEHFPLTLESARPSHTSQYLCASSESVDGTDTQYFGPGTRLTVL.

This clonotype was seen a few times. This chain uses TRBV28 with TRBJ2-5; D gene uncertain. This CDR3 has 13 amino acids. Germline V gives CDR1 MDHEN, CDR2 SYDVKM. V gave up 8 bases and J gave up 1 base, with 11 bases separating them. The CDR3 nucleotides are TGTGCCAGCCGTCTCCGGGCCCAAGAGACCCAGTACTTC. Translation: CASRLRAQETQYF.

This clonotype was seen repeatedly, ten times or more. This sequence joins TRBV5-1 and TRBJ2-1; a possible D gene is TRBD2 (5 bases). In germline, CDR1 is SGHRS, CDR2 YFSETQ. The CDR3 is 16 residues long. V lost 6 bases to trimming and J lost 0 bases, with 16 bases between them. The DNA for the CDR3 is TGCGCCAGCACCCCTAAGCGGCCTAGCTCCTACAATGAGCAGTTCTTC. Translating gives CASTPKRPSSYNEQFF.

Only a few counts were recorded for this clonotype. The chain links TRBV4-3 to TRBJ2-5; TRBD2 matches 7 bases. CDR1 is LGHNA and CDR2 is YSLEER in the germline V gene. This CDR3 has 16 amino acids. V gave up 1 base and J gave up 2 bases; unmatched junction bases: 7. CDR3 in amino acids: CASSQGLLAGQETQYF. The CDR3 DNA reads TGCGCCAGCAGCCAAGGGCTCTTAGCGGGTCAAGAGACCCAGTACTTC.

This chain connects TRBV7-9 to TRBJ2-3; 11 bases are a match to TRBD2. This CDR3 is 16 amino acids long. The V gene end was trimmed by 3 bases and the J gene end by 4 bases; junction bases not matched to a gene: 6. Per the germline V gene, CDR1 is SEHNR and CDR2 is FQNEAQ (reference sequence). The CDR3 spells CASSLRLAGIADTQYF. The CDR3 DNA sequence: TGTGCCAGCAGCTTGCGACTAGCGGGAATCGCAGATACGCAGTATTTT.

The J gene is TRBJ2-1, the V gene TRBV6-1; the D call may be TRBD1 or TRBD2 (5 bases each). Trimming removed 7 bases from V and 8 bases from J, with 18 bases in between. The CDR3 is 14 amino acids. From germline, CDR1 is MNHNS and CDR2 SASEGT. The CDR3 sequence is CASTQEGQRDEQFF. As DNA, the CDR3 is TGTGCCAGCACCCAAGAGGGGCAAAGAGATGAGCAGTTCTTC.

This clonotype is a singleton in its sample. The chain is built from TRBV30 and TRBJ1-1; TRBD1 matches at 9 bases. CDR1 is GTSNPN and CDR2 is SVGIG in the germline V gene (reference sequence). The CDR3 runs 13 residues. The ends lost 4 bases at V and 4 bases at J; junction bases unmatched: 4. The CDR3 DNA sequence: TGTGCCTGGACTACGGACAGGGGCACTGAAGCTTTCTTT. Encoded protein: CAWTTDRGTEAFF.

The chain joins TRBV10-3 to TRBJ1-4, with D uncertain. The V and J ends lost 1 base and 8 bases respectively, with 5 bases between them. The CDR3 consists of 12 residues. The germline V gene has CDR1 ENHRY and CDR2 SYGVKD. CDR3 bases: TGTGCCATCAGTGAGTGGCGGGAAAAACTGTTTTTT. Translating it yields CAISEWREKLFF.

The CDR3 region has the DNA TGTGCCAGCAGTCGAAAACTAGCGGGGGCATACAATGAGCAGTACTTC. Translating it yields CASSRKLAGAYNEQYF. The chain has TRBV6-2 or TRBV6-3 and TRBJ2-1, with 11 bases aligning to TRBD2. The DNA end is more similar to TRBJ2-7, so the J call may be wrong. Germline CDR1 reads MNHEY; CDR2 reads SVGEGT. The CDR3 covers 16 residues.

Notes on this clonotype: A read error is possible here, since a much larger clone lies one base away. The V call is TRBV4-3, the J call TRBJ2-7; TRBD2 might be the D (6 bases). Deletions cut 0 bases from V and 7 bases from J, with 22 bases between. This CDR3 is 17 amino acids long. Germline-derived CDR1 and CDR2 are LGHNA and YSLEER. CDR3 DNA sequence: TGCGCCAGCAGCCAAGAACGGGGGAGCCCCTCCTACAATGAGCAGTACTTC. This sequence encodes CASSQERGSPSYNEQYF.

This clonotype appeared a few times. The CDR3 region has the DNA TGCGCCAGCGTATCCGGGACTAGCGGGACATTCAATGAGCAGTTCTTC. It codes for CASVSGTSGTFNEQFF. The chain joins TRBV5-1 to TRBJ2-1, with 13 bases that match TRBD2. The CDR3 consists of 16 residues. J was trimmed by 6 bases and V by 7 bases; bases with no gene match: 10. CDR1 is SGHRS, CDR2 YFSETQ, per germline. Together with reference TRBV5-1 and TRBJ2-1, the CDR3 gives the full variable domain: KAGVTQTPRYLIKTRGQQVTLSCSPISGHRSVSWYQQTPGQGLQFLFEYFSETQRNKGNFPGRFSGRQFSNSRSEMNVSTLELGDSALYLCASVSGTSGTFNEQFFGPGTRLTVL.

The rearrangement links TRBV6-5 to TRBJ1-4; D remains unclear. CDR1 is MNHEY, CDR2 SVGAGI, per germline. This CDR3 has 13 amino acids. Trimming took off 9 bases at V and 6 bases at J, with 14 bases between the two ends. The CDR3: CASCLARDEKLFF. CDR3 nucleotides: TGTGCCAGTTGTCTGGCGAGAGATGAAAAACTGTTTTTT.

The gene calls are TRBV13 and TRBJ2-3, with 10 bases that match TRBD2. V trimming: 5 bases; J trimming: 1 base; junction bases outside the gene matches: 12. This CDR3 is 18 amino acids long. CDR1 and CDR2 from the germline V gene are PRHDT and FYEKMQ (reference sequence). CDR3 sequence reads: CASSPWSSGGDGTDTQYF. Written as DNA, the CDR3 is TGTGCCAGCAGCCCCTGGTCTAGCGGGGGCGACGGCACAGATACGCAGTATTTT.

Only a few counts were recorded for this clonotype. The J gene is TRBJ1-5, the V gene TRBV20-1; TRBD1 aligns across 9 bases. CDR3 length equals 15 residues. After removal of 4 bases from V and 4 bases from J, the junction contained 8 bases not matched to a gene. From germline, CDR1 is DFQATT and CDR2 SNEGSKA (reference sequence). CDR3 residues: CSATRAGTGNQPQHF. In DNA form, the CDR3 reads TGCAGTGCTACCCGTGCCGGGACAGGGAATCAGCCCCAGCATTTT.

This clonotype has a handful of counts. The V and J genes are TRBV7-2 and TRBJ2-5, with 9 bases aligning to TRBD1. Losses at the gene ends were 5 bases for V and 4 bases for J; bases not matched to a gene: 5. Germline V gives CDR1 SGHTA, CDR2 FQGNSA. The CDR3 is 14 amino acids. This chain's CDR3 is CASSTNRGLETQYF. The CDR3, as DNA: TGTGCCAGCAGCACGAACAGGGGGCTAGAGACCCAGTACTTC. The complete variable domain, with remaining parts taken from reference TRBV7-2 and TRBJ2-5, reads GAGVSQSPSNKVTEKGKDVELRCDPISGHTALYWYRQSLGQGLEFLIYFQGNSAPDKSGLPSDRFSAERTGGSVSTLTIQRTQQEDSAVYLCASSTNRGLETQYFGPGTRLLVL.

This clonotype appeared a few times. CDR3 nucleotides: TGTGCCACCAGCAGAAGGGGAAGCTCCTACAATGAGCAGTTCTTC. Translated: CATSRRGSSYNEQFF. This chain joins TRBV15 and TRBJ2-1; TRBD1 might be the D (5 bases). This CDR3 is built from 15 residues. The V gene's germline CDR1 is LNHNV and CDR2 YYDKDF (reference sequence). V lost 2 bases to trimming and J lost 0 bases, with 8 bases between them.

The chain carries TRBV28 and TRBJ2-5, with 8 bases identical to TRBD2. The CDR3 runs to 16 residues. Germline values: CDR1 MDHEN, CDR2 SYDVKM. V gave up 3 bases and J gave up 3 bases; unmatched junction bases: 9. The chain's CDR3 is CASSFQGLAEKETQYF. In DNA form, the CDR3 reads TGTGCCAGCAGTTTCCAAGGACTAGCTGAGAAAGAGACCCAGTACTTC.

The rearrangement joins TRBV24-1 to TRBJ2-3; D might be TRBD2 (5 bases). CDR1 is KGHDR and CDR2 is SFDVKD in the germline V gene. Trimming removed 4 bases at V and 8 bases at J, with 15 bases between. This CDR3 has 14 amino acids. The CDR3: CATSDRGPRGTQYF. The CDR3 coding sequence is TGTGCCACCAGTGACCGAGGACCCCGGGGTACGCAGTATTTT.